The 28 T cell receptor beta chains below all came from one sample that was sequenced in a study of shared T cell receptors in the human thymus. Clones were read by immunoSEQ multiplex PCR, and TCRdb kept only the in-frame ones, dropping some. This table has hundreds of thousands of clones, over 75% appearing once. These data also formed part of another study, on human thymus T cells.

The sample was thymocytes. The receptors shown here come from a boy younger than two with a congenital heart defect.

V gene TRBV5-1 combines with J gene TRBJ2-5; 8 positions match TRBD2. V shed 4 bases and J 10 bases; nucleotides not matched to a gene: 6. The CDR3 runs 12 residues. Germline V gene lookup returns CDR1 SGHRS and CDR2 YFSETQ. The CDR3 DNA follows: TGCGCCAGCAGCCCGGGGGGGGCAGGCCAGTACTTC. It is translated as CASSPGGAGQYF.

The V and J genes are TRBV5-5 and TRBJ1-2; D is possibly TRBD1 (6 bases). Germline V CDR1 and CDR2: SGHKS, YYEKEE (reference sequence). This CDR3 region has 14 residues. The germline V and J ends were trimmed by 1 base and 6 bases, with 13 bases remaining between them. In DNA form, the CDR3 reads TGTGCCAGCAGCTTGCAGAGGGGGGGAAATGGCTACACCTTC. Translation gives CASSLQRGGNGYTF.

The CDR3 loop is CASSFETGIPNTEAFF. CDR3 coding DNA: TGTGCCAGCAGCTTCGAGACAGGGATCCCTAACACTGAAGCTTTCTTT. The chain is built from TRBV7-9 and TRBJ1-1; TRBD1 matches 7 bases. Germline trimming cut 3 bases from V and 2 bases from J; bases unmatched to any gene: 9. Germline V gene lookup returns CDR1 SEHNR and CDR2 FQNEAQ (reference sequence). The CDR3 loop spans 16 amino acids.

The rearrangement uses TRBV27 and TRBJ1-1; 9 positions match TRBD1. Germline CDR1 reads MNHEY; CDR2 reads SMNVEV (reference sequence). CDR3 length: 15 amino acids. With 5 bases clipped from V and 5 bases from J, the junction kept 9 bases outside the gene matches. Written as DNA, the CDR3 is TGTGCCAGCAGTAGACGACAGGGGGAGGATACTGAAGCTTTCTTT. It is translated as CASSRRQGEDTEAFF.

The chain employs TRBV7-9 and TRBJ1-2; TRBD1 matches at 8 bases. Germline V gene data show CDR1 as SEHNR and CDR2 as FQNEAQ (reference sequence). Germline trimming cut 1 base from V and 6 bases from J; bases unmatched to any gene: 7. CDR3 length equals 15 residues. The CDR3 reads CASSLGADRADGYTF. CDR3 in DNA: TGTGCCAGCAGCTTAGGGGCGGACAGGGCGGATGGCTACACCTTC. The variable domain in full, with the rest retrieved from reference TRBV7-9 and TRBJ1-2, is DTGVSQNPRHKITKRGQNVTFRCDPISEHNRLYWYRQTLGQGPEFLTYFQNEAQLEKSRLLSDRFSAERPKGSFSTLEIQRTEQGDSAMYLCASSLGADRADGYTFGSGTRLTVV.

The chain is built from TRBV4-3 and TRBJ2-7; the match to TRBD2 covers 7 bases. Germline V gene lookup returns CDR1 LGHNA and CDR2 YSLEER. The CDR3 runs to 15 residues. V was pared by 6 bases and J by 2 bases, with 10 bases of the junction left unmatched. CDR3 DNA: TGCGCCAGCAGACCCTGGGCGGGAGCTCCCTACGAGCAGTACTTC. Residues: CASRPWAGAPYEQYF.

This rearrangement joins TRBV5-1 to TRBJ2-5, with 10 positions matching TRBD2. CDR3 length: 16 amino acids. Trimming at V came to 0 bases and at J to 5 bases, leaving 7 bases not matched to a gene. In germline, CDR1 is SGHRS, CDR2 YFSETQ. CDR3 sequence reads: CASSLGASGSEETQYF. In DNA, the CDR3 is TGCGCCAGCAGCTTGGGGGCTAGCGGGAGTGAGGAGACCCAGTACTTC.

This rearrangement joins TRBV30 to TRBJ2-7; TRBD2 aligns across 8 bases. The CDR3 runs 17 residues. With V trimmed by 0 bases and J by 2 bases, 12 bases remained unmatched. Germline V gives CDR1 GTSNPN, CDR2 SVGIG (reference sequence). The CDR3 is CAWSVRISGDITYEQYF. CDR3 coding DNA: TGTGCCTGGAGTGTACGAATTAGCGGGGACATAACCTACGAGCAGTACTTC.

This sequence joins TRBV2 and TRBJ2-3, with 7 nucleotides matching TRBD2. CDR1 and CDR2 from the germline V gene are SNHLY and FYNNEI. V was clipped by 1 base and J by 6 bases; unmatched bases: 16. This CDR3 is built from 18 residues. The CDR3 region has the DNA TGTGCCAGCAGTGAAGGAAGTAAAGAACTAGCGAGGTCTGATACGCAGTATTTT. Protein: CASSEGSKELARSDTQYF. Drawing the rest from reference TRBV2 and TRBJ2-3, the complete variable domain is EPEVTQTPSHQVTQMGQEVILRCVPISNHLYFYWYRQILGQKVEFLVSFYNNEISEKSEIFDDQFSVERPDGSNFTLKIRSTKLEDSAMYFCASSEGSKELARSDTQYFGPGTRLTVL.

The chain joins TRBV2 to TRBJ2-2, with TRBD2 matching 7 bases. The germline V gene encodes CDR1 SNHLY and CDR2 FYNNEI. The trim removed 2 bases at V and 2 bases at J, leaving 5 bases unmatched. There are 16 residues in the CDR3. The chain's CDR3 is CASSELGGSNTGELFF. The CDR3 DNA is TGTGCCAGCAGTGAACTCGGCGGGAGCAACACCGGGGAGCTGTTTTTT. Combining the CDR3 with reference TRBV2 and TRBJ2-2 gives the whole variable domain EPEVTQTPSHQVTQMGQEVILRCVPISNHLYFYWYRQILGQKVEFLVSFYNNEISEKSEIFDDQFSVERPDGSNFTLKIRSTKLEDSAMYFCASSELGGSNTGELFFGEGSRLTVL.

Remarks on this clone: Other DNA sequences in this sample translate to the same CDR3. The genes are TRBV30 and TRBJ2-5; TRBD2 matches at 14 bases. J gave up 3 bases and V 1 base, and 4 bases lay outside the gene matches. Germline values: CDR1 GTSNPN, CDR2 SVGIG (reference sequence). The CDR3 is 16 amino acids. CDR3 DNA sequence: TGTGCCTGGAGTGCCTCGGGACTAGCGGGAGAAGAGACCCAGTACTTC. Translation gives CAWSASGLAGEETQYF.

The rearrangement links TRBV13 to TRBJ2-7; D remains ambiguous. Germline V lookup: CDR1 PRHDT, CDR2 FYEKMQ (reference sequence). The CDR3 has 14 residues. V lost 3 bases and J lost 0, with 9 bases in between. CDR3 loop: CASSLPVSSYEQYF. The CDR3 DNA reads TGTGCCAGCAGCTTGCCCGTTAGCTCCTACGAGCAGTACTTC.

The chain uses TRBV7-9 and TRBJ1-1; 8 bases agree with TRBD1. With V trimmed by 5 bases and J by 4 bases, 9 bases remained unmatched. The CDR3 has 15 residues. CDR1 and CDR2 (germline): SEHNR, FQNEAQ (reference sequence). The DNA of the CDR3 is TGTGCCAGCAGCGCCTCGACAGGGGAGGGCACTGAAGCTTTCTTT. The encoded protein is CASSASTGEGTEAFF.

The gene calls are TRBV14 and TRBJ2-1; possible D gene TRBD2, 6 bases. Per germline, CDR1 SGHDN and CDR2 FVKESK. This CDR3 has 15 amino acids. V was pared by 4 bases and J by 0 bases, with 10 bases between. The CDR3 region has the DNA TGTGCCAGCAGCCCCTGGCGGGGCTCCTACAATGAGCAGTTCTTC. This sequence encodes CASSPWRGSYNEQFF.

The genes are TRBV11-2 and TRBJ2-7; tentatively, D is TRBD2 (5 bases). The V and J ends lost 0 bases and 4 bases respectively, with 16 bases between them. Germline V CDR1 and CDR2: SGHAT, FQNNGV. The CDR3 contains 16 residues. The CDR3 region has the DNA TGTGCCAGCAGCTTAGATCATTTGGACTCTTCTTACGAGCAGTACTTC. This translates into CASSLDHLDSSYEQYF.

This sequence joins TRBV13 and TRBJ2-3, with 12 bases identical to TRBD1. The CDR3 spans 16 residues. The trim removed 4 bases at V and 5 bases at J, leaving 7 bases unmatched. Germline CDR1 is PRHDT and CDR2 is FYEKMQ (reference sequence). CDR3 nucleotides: TGTGCCAGCAGCTCCACCGGGACAGGGGGCGAAGATACGCAGTATTTT. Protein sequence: CASSSTGTGGEDTQYF.

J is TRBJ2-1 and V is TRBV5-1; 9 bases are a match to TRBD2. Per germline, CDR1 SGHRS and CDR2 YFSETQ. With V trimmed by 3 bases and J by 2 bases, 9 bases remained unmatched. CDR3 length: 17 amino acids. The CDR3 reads CASSSYPGLAAYNEQFF. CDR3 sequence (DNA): TGCGCCAGCAGCTCCTATCCGGGACTAGCAGCCTACAATGAGCAGTTCTTC.

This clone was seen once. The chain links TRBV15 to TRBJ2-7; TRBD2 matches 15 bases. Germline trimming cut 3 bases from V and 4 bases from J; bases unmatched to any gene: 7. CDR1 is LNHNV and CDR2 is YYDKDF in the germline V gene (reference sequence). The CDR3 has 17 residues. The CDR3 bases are TGTGCCACCAGCAGGAGGACTAGCGGGAGGGCTGAATACGAGCAGTACTTC. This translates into CATSRRTSGRAEYEQYF.

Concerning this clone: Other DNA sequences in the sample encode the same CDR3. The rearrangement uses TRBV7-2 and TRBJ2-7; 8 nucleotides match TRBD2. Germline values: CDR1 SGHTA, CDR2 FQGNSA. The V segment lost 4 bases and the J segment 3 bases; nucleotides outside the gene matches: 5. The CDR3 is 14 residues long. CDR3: CASSSSGSVYEQYF. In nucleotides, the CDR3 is TGTGCCAGCAGCTCAAGCGGGAGTGTCTACGAGCAGTACTTC.

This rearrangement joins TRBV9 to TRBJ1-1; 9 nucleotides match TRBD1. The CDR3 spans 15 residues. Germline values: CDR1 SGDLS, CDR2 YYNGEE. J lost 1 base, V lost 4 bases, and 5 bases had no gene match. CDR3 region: CASSPGQGPNTEAFF. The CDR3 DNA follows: TGTGCCAGCAGCCCGGGACAGGGACCGAACACTGAAGCTTTCTTT.

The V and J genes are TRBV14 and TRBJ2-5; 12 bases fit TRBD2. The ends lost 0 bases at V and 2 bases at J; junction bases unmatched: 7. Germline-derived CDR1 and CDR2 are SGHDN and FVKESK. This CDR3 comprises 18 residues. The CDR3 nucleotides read TGTGCCAGCAGCCAAGAAAAAGCTAGCGGGAGGGAACAAGAGACCCAGTACTTC. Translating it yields CASSQEKASGREQETQYF. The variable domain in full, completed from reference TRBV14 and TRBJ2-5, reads EAGVTQFPSHSVIEKGQTVTLRCDPISGHDNLYWYRRVMGKEIKFLLHFVKESKQDESGMPNNRFLAERTGGTYSTLKVQPAELEDSGVYFCASSQEKASGREQETQYFGPGTRLLVL.

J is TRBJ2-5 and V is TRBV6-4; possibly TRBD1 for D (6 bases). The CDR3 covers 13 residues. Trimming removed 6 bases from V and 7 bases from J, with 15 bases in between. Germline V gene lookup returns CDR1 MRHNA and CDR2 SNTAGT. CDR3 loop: CASRRQAVGTQYF. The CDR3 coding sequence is TGTGCCAGCAGACGACAGGCCGTTGGGACCCAGTACTTC.

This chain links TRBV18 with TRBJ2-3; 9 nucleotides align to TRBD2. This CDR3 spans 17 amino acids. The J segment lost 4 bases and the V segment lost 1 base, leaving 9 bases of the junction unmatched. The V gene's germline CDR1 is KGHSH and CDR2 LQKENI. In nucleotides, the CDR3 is TGTGCCAGCTCACCACAGCGGGAGGCCGGGGGCGCAGATACGCAGTATTTT. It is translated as CASSPQREAGGADTQYF.

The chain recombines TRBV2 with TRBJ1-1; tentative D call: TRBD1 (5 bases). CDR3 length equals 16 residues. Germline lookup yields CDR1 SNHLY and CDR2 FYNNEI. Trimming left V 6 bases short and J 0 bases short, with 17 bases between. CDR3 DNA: TGTGCCAGCAGGGGTGAAGAGGGGACTATGAACACTGAAGCTTTCTTT. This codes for CASRGEEGTMNTEAFF.

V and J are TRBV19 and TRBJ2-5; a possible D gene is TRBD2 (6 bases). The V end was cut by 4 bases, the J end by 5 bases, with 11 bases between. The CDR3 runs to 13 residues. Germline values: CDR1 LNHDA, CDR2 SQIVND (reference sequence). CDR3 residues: CASSTTRGETQYF. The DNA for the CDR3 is TGTGCCAGTAGTACGACCCGGGGGGAGACCCAGTACTTC.

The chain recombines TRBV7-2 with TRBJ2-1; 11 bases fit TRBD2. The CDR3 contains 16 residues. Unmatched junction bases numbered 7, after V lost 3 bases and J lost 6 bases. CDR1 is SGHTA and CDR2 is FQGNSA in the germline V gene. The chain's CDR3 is CASSFTLAGVGNEQFF. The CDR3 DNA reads TGTGCCAGCAGCTTCACACTAGCGGGAGTCGGCAATGAGCAGTTCTTC.

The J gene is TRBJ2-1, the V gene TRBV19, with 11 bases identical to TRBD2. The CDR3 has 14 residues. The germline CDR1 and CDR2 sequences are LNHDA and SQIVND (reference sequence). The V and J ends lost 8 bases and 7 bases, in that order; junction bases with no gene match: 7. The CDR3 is CASVTSGSSNEQFF. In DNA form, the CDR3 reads TGTGCCAGTGTAACTAGCGGGAGTTCGAATGAGCAGTTCTTC. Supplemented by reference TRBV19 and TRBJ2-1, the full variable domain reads DGGITQSPKYLFRKEGQNVTLSCEQNLNHDAMYWYRQDPGQGLRLIYYSQIVNDFQKGDIAEGYSVSREKKESFPLTVTSAQKNPTAFYLCASVTSGSSNEQFFGPGTRLTVL.

The CDR3 spells CASSRAGRGQTQYF. The CDR3, as DNA: TGTGCCAGCAGTCGGGCCGGCAGGGGCCAGACCCAGTACTTC. The V gene is TRBV6-5, the J gene TRBJ2-5, with D tentatively TRBD1 (6 bases). Germline V CDR1 and CDR2: MNHEY, SVGAGI. Trimming cost V 5 bases and J 6 bases, with 16 bases left between them. The CDR3 runs 14 residues.